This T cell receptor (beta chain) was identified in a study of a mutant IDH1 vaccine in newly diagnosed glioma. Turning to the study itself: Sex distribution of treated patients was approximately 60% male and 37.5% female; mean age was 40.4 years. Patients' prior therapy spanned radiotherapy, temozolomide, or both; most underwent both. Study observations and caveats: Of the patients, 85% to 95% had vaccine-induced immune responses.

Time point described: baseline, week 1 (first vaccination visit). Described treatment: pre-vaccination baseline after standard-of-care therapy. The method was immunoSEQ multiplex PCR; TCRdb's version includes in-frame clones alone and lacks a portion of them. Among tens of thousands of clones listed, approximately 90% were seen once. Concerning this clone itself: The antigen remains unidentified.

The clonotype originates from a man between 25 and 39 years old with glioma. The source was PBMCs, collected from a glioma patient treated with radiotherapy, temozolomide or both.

The CDR3 DNA is TGTGCCAGCAGTTACGGGAATCAGCCCCAGCATTTT. Protein sequence: CASSYGNQPQHF. The J gene is TRBJ1-5, the V gene TRBV6-6; no reliable D call. V was trimmed by 2 bases and J by 4 bases, leaving 3 bases between them. The germline V gene has CDR1 MNHNY and CDR2 SVGAGI (reference sequence). The CDR3 totals 12 residues.